The rows below give T cell receptor beta chains drawn from one sample of a study of cytomegalovirus exposure and HLA in healthy donors. The data were produced by immunoSEQ multiplex PCR, yet TCRdb's version contains in-frame clones alone and is incomplete. Altogether 100,000 to 150,000 clones are present, about 80% being singletons, with the ten largest covering 7% to 9.5%. Sequenced sample: PBMCs. The source of these receptors is a man aged 30 to 39 in good health and CMV-seropositive. The CDR3 runs from the conserved cysteine through the conserved F or W. The order of the fields is clone size, D gene, V gene, J gene, CDR3 DNA, CDR3 protein. A D gene is named only where the DNA matches it firmly. Size is stated for part of the rows, as once, few or many counts, or as a class when the clone is expanded.

>NA|NA|TRBV11-1|TRBJ1-1
TGTGCCAGCAGCCGCGGCGTCCTCACTGAAGCTTTCTTT
CASSRGVLTEAFF
>NA|TRBD2|TRBV6-5|TRBJ2-5
TGTGCCAGCAGGGAGCGGGGACAAGAGACCCAGTACTTC
CASRERGQETQYF
>NA|NA|TRBV6-6|TRBJ2-7
TGTGCCAGCATCAAACACGTGGGCAGGGCCACCTACGAGCAGTACTTC
CASIKHVGRATYEQYF
>NA|NA|TRBV19|TRBJ1-6
TGTGCCACCTGCCCAGGGTGGAGTTCACCCCTCCACTTT
CATCPGWSSPLHF
>NA|NA|TRBV4-2|TRBJ1-6
TGTGCCAGCAGCCAACCTGGATGGGGCGGAAATAATTCACCCCTCCACTTT
CASSQPGWGGNNSPLHF
>NA|NA|TRBV27|TRBJ2-7
TGTGCCAGCAGTTCCGGGACAAATTCCTACGAGCAGTACTTC
CASSSGTNSYEQYF
>NA|NA|TRBV11-1|TRBJ2-7
TGTGCCAGCAGCTTAGAACAGGGGGGGACCTACGAGCAGTACTTC
CASSLEQGGTYEQYF
>NA|TRBD1|TRBV4-1|TRBJ1-5
TGCGCCAGCAGCCAAGCCGGGACAGGGCCGGAGGAGGGGCAGCCCCAGCATTTT
CASSQAGTGPEEGQPQHF
>NA|TRBD1|TRBV6-1|TRBJ1-4
TGTGCCAGCAGTTCTTACAGGGGGCTGAATGAAAAACTGTTTTTT
CASSSYRGLNEKLFF
>NA|TRBD2|TRBV29-1|TRBJ2-6
TGCAGCGTTCGCGGGGGGTCTGGGGCCAACGTCCTGACTTTC
CSVRGGSGANVLTF
>few|TRBD1|TRBV6-5|TRBJ1-2
TGTGCCAGCAGTTCCCCCGGACAGGGGGGGGGTTATGGCTACACCTTC
CASSSPGQGGGYGYTF
>NA|TRBD1|TRBV11-2|TRBJ1-1
TGTGCCAGCAGCTCCCTTATCCAGGGGGCGATGAACACTGAAGCTTTCTTT
CASSSLIQGAMNTEAFF
>NA|NA|TRBV2|TRBJ2-7
TGTGCCAGCAGTGTCGAGTCCTACGAGCAGTACTTC
CASSVESYEQYF
>NA|TRBD2|TRBV5-4|TRBJ2-3
TGTGCCAGCAGTTCGGCGGGGGGAGATACGCAGTATTTT
CASSSAGGDTQYF
>NA|TRBD1|TRBV11-1|TRBJ2-7
TGTGCCAGCAGCTTAGGGATTCCGGGACAGAACTCCTACGAGCAGTACTTC
CASSLGIPGQNSYEQYF
>few|NA|TRBV7-2|TRBJ1-1
TGTGCCAGCAGCTTAGTAGGCAGGGGCACTGAAGCTTTCTTT
CASSLVGRGTEAFF
>NA|NA|TRBV6-5|TRBJ2-1
TGTGCCAGCACGAAACCTAGCTCGGGATACAATGAGCAGTTCTTC
CASTKPSSGYNEQFF
>NA|TRBD1|TRBV5-1|TRBJ1-6
TGCGCCAGCAGCCGGCGACAGGGGCCGAATTCACCCCTCCACTTT
CASSRRQGPNSPLHF
>NA|TRBD1|TRBV27|TRBJ1-1
TGTGCCAGCAACGACAGGGTTAACAAACCTGAAGCTTTCTTT
CASNDRVNKPEAFF
>NA|NA|TRBV15|TRBJ1-1
TGTGCCACCAGCAGAGGACAGCTGAACACTGAAGCTTTCTTT
CATSRGQLNTEAFF
>NA|NA|TRBV18|TRBJ2-1
TGTGCCAGCTCACCACCCCAGGTGGCATACTACAATGAGCAGTTCTTC
CASSPPQVAYYNEQFF
>NA|TRBD1|TRBV6-1|TRBJ1-6
TGTGCCAGCAGTGTAGACAGGGGGCGGACACCCCTCCACTTT
CASSVDRGRTPLHF
>NA|NA|TRBV5-1|TRBJ2-1
TGCGCCAGTCTCAGCTCCTACAATGAGCAGTTCTTC
CASLSSYNEQFF
>once|NA|TRBV9|TRBJ1-2
TGTGCCAGCAGCGTACAAGAGACTAACTATGGCTACACCTTC
CASSVQETNYGYTF
>NA|NA|TRBV5-1|TRBJ2-3
TGCGCCAGCAAATCCCCGGGGGGCACAGATACGCAGTATTTT
CASKSPGGTDTQYF
>NA|NA|TRBV6-5|TRBJ2-3
TGTGCCAGCAGTTGGAACACACGGGGATTTAGTCCGCAGTATTTT
CASSWNTRGFSPQYF
>NA|NA|TRBV7-3|TRBJ2-1
TGTGCCAGCAGCTTACTATCGGGTACCGACAGGAGCTCCTACAATGAGCAGTTCTTC
CASSLLSGTDRSSYNEQFF
>NA|NA|TRBV9|TRBJ2-7
TGTGCCAGCAGCGAGTACCATGGGCGCGAGCAGTACTTC
CASSEYHGREQYF
>NA|NA|TRBV21-1|TRBJ1-1
TGTGCCAGCAGCAAAGAACAGGGGGCCAACACTGAAGCTTTCTTT
CASSKEQGANTEAFF
>NA|NA|TRBV5-6|TRBJ2-4
TGTGCCAGCAGCTTGGGCGGGGTAGCCAAAAACATTCAGTACTTC
CASSLGGVAKNIQYF
>NA|TRBD1|TRBV15|TRBJ1-1
TGTGCCACCAGCAGAGACGGGACAGGGACTGAAGCTTTCTTT
CATSRDGTGTEAFF
>once|TRBD2|TRBV27|TRBJ2-1
TGTGCCAGCAGTTTTAAGCGGGGGAGGGGGAATGAGCAGTTCTTC
CASSFKRGRGNEQFF
>few|NA|TRBV21-1|TRBJ1-6
TGTGCCAGCAGCAAAGAAAATATCCCTAGCTCCTATAATTCACCCCTCCACTTT
CASSKENIPSSYNSPLHF
>NA|TRBD1|TRBV19|TRBJ1-2
TGTGCCAGTAGTATCGGGACAGCGCGTGTCTACTATGGCTACACCTTC
CASSIGTARVYYGYTF
>NA|TRBD1|TRBV12-5|TRBJ1-2
TGTGCTAGTGGTTTACAGGGGGATGGCTACACCTTC
CASGLQGDGYTF
>once|TRBD1|TRBV4-2|TRBJ1-5
TGTGCCAGCAGCCAAGATTCAACAGGGGCGGGCAATCAGCCCCAGCATTTT
CASSQDSTGAGNQPQHF
>NA|NA|TRBV18|TRBJ2-5
TGTGCCAGCTCACCAGAGGCGTTCCAAGAGACCCAGTACTTC
CASSPEAFQETQYF
>NA|TRBD1|TRBV25-1|TRBJ1-2
TGTGCCAGCAGCGCCAGGGGGCGCGGCTATGGCTACACCTTC
CASSARGRGYGYTF
>NA|TRBD2|TRBV9|TRBJ2-7
TGTGCCAGCAGCGTAGCTCCGACTAGCCCTGAGCAGTACTTC
CASSVAPTSPEQYF
>NA|TRBD2|TRBV2|TRBJ2-6
TGTGCCAGCAGCGCTACTAGCGGGAATGCCAACGTCCTGACTTTC
CASSATSGNANVLTF
>NA|TRBD1|TRBV6-6|TRBJ1-6
TGTGCCAGCAGTAATGGACAGGCTGGGAATTCACCCCTCCACTTT
CASSNGQAGNSPLHF
>NA|NA|TRBV18|TRBJ1-4
TGTGCCAGCTCACCACCCTTTCGGGAGCGCAGGGAAAAACTGTTTTTT
CASSPPFRERREKLFF
>NA|NA|TRBV19|TRBJ2-3
TGTGCCAGTAGCAAACTGTCTAGCACAGATACGCAGTATTTT
CASSKLSSTDTQYF